A selection of T cell receptor beta chains follows, all from one sample in a study of brain metastases from non-small cell lung cancer. Libraries were prepared by immunoSEQ multiplex PCR; TCRdb keeps only in-frame clonotypes and omits some of them. The sample holds approximately 400 clones, around 83% seen once. The sample comprised tissue from a brain metastasis. These receptors were obtained from a donor aged 40 or over with non-small cell lung cancer. Both conserved end residues are part of each CDR3. Fields, in order: J gene, V gene, D gene, clone size, CDR3 DNA, CDR3 protein. D genes are given only for firm matches. Clone size is stated in some rows and not others, as once, few, many or a class when expanded.

TRBJ2-3 TRBV5-6 - - TGTGCCAGCAGCCGACCAGGGTCCTCGCAGTATTTT CASSRPGSSQYF
TRBJ2-3 TRBV28 TRBD1 few TGTGCCAGCAGTTTAGCCGGGACAGGGATTTCAGATACGCAGTATTTT CASSLAGTGISDTQYF
TRBJ1-1 TRBV18 - - TGTGCCAGCTCACCCGGCGAGAGTGAAGCTTTCTTT CASSPGESEAFF
TRBJ2-7 TRBV10-2 - - TGCGCCAGCAGTGTCCATTTCTCCTACGAGCAGTACTTC CASSVHFSYEQYF